These 8 T cell receptor beta chains were all obtained from the same sample, sequenced in a study of shared clonotypes between healthy human individuals. Naive CD8 populations comprised CD45RO-negative cells positively selected for CCR7, excluding terminally differentiated effector memory CD45RA+ cells. Libraries were prepared by immunoSEQ multiplex PCR; TCRdb keeps only in-frame clonotypes and omits some of them. The sample yields roughly 890,000 clones, more than 85% seen once. The specimen was naive CD8+ T cells sorted from blood. The receptor set was obtained from a man aged 25 to 40 in good health.

The chain has TRBV10-3 and TRBJ2-7; TRBD1 agrees at 7 bases. The V segment lost 0 bases and the J segment 7 bases; nucleotides outside the gene matches: 12. The germline gives CDR1 ENHRY, CDR2 SYGVKD. The CDR3 spans 16 residues. Here the CDR3 reads CAISESPGGGKGEQYF. In DNA, the CDR3 is TGTGCCATCAGTGAGTCCCCAGGGGGTGGAAAGGGAGAGCAGTACTTC.

The V and J genes are TRBV5-4 and TRBJ2-7; D is perhaps TRBD1 or TRBD2 (5 bases each). Between the trimmed V and J ends, which lost 4 bases and 2 bases, there was a span of 13 bases. From germline, CDR1 is SGHNT and CDR2 YYREEE (reference sequence). The CDR3 sequence is 14 residues long. Written as DNA, the CDR3 is TGTGCCAGCAGCCCCCGGGACCACACCTACGAGCAGTACTTC. The encoded protein is CASSPRDHTYEQYF.

The chain recombines TRBV4-2 with TRBJ2-2; D is uncertain. This CDR3 spans 14 amino acids. V was shortened by 0 bases and J by 1 base, with 3 bases between the two germline ends. Germline CDR1 and CDR2: LGHNA and YNFKEQ. The CDR3 DNA is TGTGCCAGCAGCCAAGAGGAGAACACCGGGGAGCTGTTTTTT. It yields the protein CASSQEENTGELFF.

This rearrangement joins TRBV11-2 to TRBJ2-1; 9 positions match TRBD2. The germline V gene encodes CDR1 SGHAT and CDR2 FQNNGV. The CDR3 runs to 17 residues. The J segment lost 1 base and the V segment lost 5 bases, leaving 9 bases of the junction unmatched. The CDR3 DNA sequence: TGTGCCAGCAGCCGCTCGACTAGCGGACCATCCTACAATGAGCAGTTCTTC. Its translation: CASSRSTSGPSYNEQFF. Full variable domain (outside the CDR3, taken from reference TRBV11-2 and TRBJ2-1): EAGVAQSPRYKIIEKRQSVAFWCNPISGHATLYWYQQILGQGPKLLIQFQNNGVVDDSQLPKDRFSAERLKGVDSTLKIQPAKLEDSAVYLCASSRSTSGPSYNEQFFGPGTRLTVL.

On this clone: The sample contains more than one DNA sequence encoding this CDR3. The V gene is TRBV27, the J gene TRBJ2-7; D tentatively fits TRBD1 or TRBD2 (5 bases each). The CDR3 contains 14 residues. Looked up from germline, CDR1 is MNHEY and CDR2 is SMNVEV (reference sequence). Trimming removed 2 bases from V and 4 bases from J, with 12 bases in between. The CDR3 bases are TGTGCCAGCAGTTTAACAGGTCCGGGGTACGAGCAGTACTTC. Protein: CASSLTGPGYEQYF.

For this clone: The sample holds other DNA sequences that translate to the same CDR3. This chain uses TRBV2 with TRBJ1-3; D uncertain. Per germline, CDR1 SNHLY and CDR2 FYNNEI. The V gene lost 1 base and the J gene lost 4 bases, with 5 bases spanning the gap. This CDR3 comprises 13 residues. The DNA of the CDR3 is TGTGCCAGCAGTGAAGGGGCAGGAAACACCATATATTTT. It specifies CASSEGAGNTIYF.

V is TRBV18 and J is TRBJ1-1, with D uncertain. V gave up 0 bases and J gave up 5 bases, with 10 bases separating them. The CDR3 totals 14 residues. Germline assignment: CDR1 KGHSH and CDR2 LQKENI. CDR3 protein: CASSPPALRTEAFF. For the CDR3, the DNA is TGTGCCAGCTCACCACCGGCGCTACGTACTGAAGCTTTCTTT.

V and J are TRBV7-3 and TRBJ2-7, with a weak D call TRBD2 (6 bases). Trimming left V 2 bases short and J 1 base short, with 12 bases between. The CDR3 contains 15 residues. From germline, CDR1 is SGHTA and CDR2 FQGTGA. In DNA, the CDR3 is TGTGCCAGCAGCTTATTCCACGGGAGTTCCTACGAGCAGTACTTC. It translates to CASSLFHGSSYEQYF.